This is a list of T cell receptor beta chains from one sample in a study of cytomegalovirus exposure and HLA in healthy donors. Some clones are missing from TCRdb's copy, which holds only in-frame ones; the method was immunoSEQ multiplex PCR. The top ten hold approximately 0.95% of the sample, which has 300,000 to 400,000 clones, approximately 85% seen once. The sequencing sample was made of PBMCs. These TCRs come from a man younger than 40 in good health and CMV-seronegative. CDR3s include the opening cysteine and the closing phenylalanine or tryptophan. A D gene is named only where the DNA matches it firmly. The size field is filled for only some rows; it gives once, few, many or a size class.

V	size	D	J	length	CDR3	DNA
TRBV25-1	NA	TRBD1	TRBJ1-6	16	CASSALGQGLDSPLHF	TGTGCCAGCAGTGCCCTGGGACAGGGGCTTGATTCACCCCTCCACTTT
TRBV7-2	once	TRBD1	TRBJ1-4	16	CASSSRQGRKGEKLFF	TGTGCCAGCAGCTCAAGACAGGGCAGGAAGGGGGAAAAACTGTTTTTT
TRBV29-1	NA	NA	TRBJ1-3	16	CSVVERSGGLRNTIYF	TGCAGCGTTGTGGAAAGATCCGGGGGGCTGAGAAACACCATATATTTT
TRBV28	NA	NA	TRBJ2-7	15	CASRPTGSSSYEQYF	TGTGCCAGCAGACCCACAGGGTCGAGCTCCTACGAGCAGTACTTC
TRBV5-1	once	NA	TRBJ2-1	14	CASSLADSYNEQFF	TGCGCCAGCAGCTTGGCGGACTCGTACAATGAGCAGTTCTTC
TRBV6-6	few	NA	TRBJ1-6	14	CASSIGHFNSPLHF	TGTGCCAGCAGCATAGGACACTTTAATTCACCCCTCCACTTT
TRBV6-1	NA	NA	TRBJ1-2	13	CASSRDSERGYTF	TGTGCCAGCAGCCGAGACTCAGAGCGGGGCTACACCTTC
TRBV5-6	NA	TRBD2	TRBJ2-1	16	CASSLIWRGSHNEQFF	TGTGCCAGCAGCTTGATTTGGCGGGGGTCACACAATGAGCAGTTCTTC
TRBV4-1	few	TRBD1	TRBJ2-3	15	CASSQGQGDVDTQYF	TGCGCCAGCAGCCAGGGACAGGGGGACGTAGATACGCAGTATTTT
TRBV6-4	NA	NA	TRBJ2-3	14	CASSPSGSTDTQYF	TGTGCCAGCAGCCCAAGCGGGAGCACAGATACGCAGTATTTT
TRBV25-1	NA	NA	TRBJ1-2	17	CASSDTRGLRTNYGYTF	TGTGCCAGCAGTGACACCCGGGGACTGAGAACTAACTATGGCTACACCTTC
TRBV9	NA	NA	TRBJ1-5	13	CASSVEGDQPQHF	TGTGCCAGCAGCGTAGAAGGGGATCAGCCCCAGCATTTT
TRBV28	NA	TRBD1	TRBJ1-4	17	CASSPGGGRSTNEKLFF	TGTGCCAGCAGTCCAGGGGGCGGGAGATCAACTAATGAAAAACTGTTTTTT
TRBV7-9	NA	NA	TRBJ1-6	14	CASSFNDPQSPLHF	TGTGCCAGCAGCTTTAACGATCCCCAGTCACCCCTCCACTTT
TRBV27	NA	NA	TRBJ1-4	15	CASSLFRGGDEKLFF	TGTGCCAGCAGTTTATTCAGGGGAGGGGATGAAAAACTGTTTTTT
TRBV6-5	NA	NA	TRBJ1-1	13	CASSGGKYTSAFF	TGTGCCAGCAGTGGGGGGAAATATACGAGCGCTTTCTTT
TRBV9	NA	NA	TRBJ2-7	16	CASSGPGVRSSYEQYF	TGTGCCAGCAGCGGCCCTGGAGTCCGGAGCTCCTACGAGCAGTACTTC
TRBV7-9	once	TRBD2	TRBJ2-3	15	CASSPRGGVTDTQYF	TGTGCCAGCAGCCCGCGTGGGGGGGTGACAGATACGCAGTATTTT
TRBV7-2	NA	NA	TRBJ2-7	13	CASSLDRRYEQYF	TGTGCCAGCAGCTTAGACAGAAGGTACGAGCAGTACTTC
TRBV28	NA	NA	TRBJ2-5	14	CASSQRSIQETQYF	TGTGCCAGCAGCCAACGGAGTATTCAAGAGACCCAGTACTTC
TRBV5-1	NA	TRBD1	TRBJ1-1	13	CASSLDATGSTFF	TGCGCCAGCAGCTTGGATGCGACAGGGAGTACTTTCTTT
TRBV19	NA	TRBD1	TRBJ1-3	18	CASSIPTYGTGSGNTIYF	TGTGCCAGTAGTATTCCCACTTATGGGACAGGCTCTGGAAACACCATATATTTT